One and the same sample provided the 8 T cell receptor beta chains below, sequenced in a study of shared clonotypes between healthy human individuals. Clones were sequenced by immunoSEQ multiplex PCR, and TCRdb holds only the in-frame ones, with some missing. Of about 1,900,000 clones listed, just under 95% were seen once; the top ten hold 1.2%. It was CD45RO-negative cells, positively selected for CCR7, that made up naive CD8 cells, with terminally differentiated effector memory CD45RA+ cells excluded. Material: naive CD8+ T cells sorted from blood. The source of these receptors is a man aged 18 to 29 in good health.

Notes on this clone: Other DNA sequences within the sample encode an identical CDR3. The rearrangement uses TRBV25-1 and TRBJ2-7; D possibly matches TRBD1 or TRBD2 (5 bases each). The V and J ends lost 8 bases and 2 bases respectively, with 10 bases between them. CDR3 length equals 12 residues. CDR1 and CDR2 (germline): MGHDK, SYGVNS. CDR3 sequence: CASRRGAYEQYF. CDR3 bases: TGTGCCAGCCGCCGAGGGGCCTACGAGCAGTACTTC.

As for this clone: Within the sample, other DNA sequences also encode this same CDR3. The V and J genes are TRBV29-1 and TRBJ2-7; D perhaps matches TRBD1 (6 bases). Germline V gene sequence: CDR1 SQVTM, CDR2 ANQGSEA. Trimming left V 6 bases short and J 1 base short, with 13 bases between. The CDR3 has 13 amino acids. The CDR3 region is CSVELQGSYEQYF. The DNA of the CDR3 is TGCAGCGTGGAACTACAGGGATCCTACGAGCAGTACTTC.

Turning to this clone: Additional DNA sequences in this sample encode the identical CDR3. The chain links TRBV27 to TRBJ2-7; TRBD2 is a possible D gene (6 bases). Germline CDR1 reads MNHEY; CDR2 reads SMNVEV (reference sequence). The length of the CDR3 is 13 residues. The ends were cut back, 4 bases at V and 1 base at J, with 8 bases in the middle. The CDR3 loop is CASSWGVSYEQYF. CDR3 DNA sequence: TGTGCCAGCAGTTGGGGGGTTTCCTACGAGCAGTACTTC.

This clone is a singleton in its sample. The chain joins TRBV5-4 to TRBJ1-1; D might be TRBD1 (6 bases). Trimming pared 4 bases from V and 4 bases from J, leaving 17 bases between. This CDR3 has 15 residues. Germline V gene data show CDR1 as SGHNT and CDR2 as YYREEE (reference sequence). The CDR3 DNA reads TGTGCCAGCAGCCTACCGGTGGGGGGCGGCACTGAAGCTTTCTTT. As protein: CASSLPVGGGTEAFF.

The chain is built from TRBV14 and TRBJ2-7; 8 bases are shared with TRBD2. The CDR3 extends over 14 amino acids. Losses at the gene ends were 4 bases for V and 3 bases for J; bases not matched to a gene: 5. The germline gives CDR1 SGHDN, CDR2 FVKESK. The CDR3 reads CASSPSGGSYEQYF. CDR3 sequence (DNA): TGTGCCAGCAGCCCGAGCGGGGGAAGCTACGAGCAGTACTTC.

The rearrangement joins TRBV5-3 to TRBJ2-3; TRBD2 aligns across 10 bases. TRBV5-3 is labeled an ORF, and its function is uncertain. This CDR3 is 17 amino acids long. The ends lost 0 bases at V and 3 bases at J; junction bases unmatched: 7. CDR3 sequence (DNA): TGTGCCAGAAGCTTGGGTCTAGCGGGAGAGATTACAGATACGCAGTATTTT. Protein sequence: CARSLGLAGEITDTQYF.

This chain uses TRBV7-3 with TRBJ2-1; tentatively, D is TRBD2 (7 bases). Germline V CDR1 and CDR2: SGHTA, FQGTGA. The CDR3 runs to 17 residues. The V gene lost 5 bases and the J gene lost 2 bases, with 19 bases spanning the gap. The CDR3 spells CASSPYGGQTTYNEQFF. The CDR3 DNA reads TGTGCCAGCAGCCCGTACGGGGGGCAGACCACCTACAATGAGCAGTTCTTC.

The chain links TRBV7-9 to TRBJ1-1; D gene ambiguous. V shed 1 base and J shed 7 bases, with 10 bases lying between them. Germline V gives CDR1 SEHNR, CDR2 FQNEAQ (reference sequence). This CDR3 is 13 amino acids long. This CDR3 reads CASSLGGQDEAFF. The CDR3 DNA follows: TGTGCCAGCAGCTTAGGAGGTCAGGATGAAGCTTTCTTT.